What follows describes a single TCR beta chain. Only in-frame clones appear in the TCRdb table, and some are missing; sequencing was by immunoSEQ multiplex PCR. In the table there are fewer than 11,000 clones, roughly 79% of which are singletons. The CDR3 has 15 amino acids. CDR1 and CDR2 from the germline V gene are ENHRY and SYGVKD. V was trimmed by 2 bases and J by 2 bases, leaving 10 bases between them. This sample was included in a study of T cell clonotyping in hematopoietic cell transplantation. This chain links TRBV10-3 with TRBJ2-1; tentative D call: TRBD1 (6 bases). Sequenced material: PBMCs, taken 30 days after allogeneic stem cell transplant. The TCR comes from a female patient aged 40 to 50 who had an allogeneic stem cell transplant from a related donor, so T cells may come from the graft donor. Some clones in this sample may be carry-over from other donors' samples. CDR3 nucleotide sequence: TGTGCCATCAGTGAGCCAGGGGTAACCTACAATGAGCAGTTCTTC. Protein sequence: CAISEPGVTYNEQFF.